A single sample is the source of the 3 T cell receptor beta chains below, sequenced in a study of siplizumab effects on memory and regulatory T cells. This table comes from immunoSEQ multiplex PCR, and its TCRdb copy is limited to in-frame clones, with some not included. The table includes some 100,000 clones, around 94% detected once. The sequenced material came from non-Treg CD4+ T cells sorted from blood. Source of these receptors: a human donor in good health.

The V and J genes are TRBV7-9 and TRBJ1-5, with D possibly TRBD1 on 5 matching bases. The CDR3 length is 15 residues. Trimming took off 5 bases at V and 1 base at J, with 12 bases between the two ends. The germline gives CDR1 SEHNR, CDR2 FQNEAQ (reference sequence). The CDR3: CASSRGRDSNQPQHF. CDR3 DNA sequence: TGTGCCAGCAGCCGGGGCCGGGACAGCAATCAGCCCCAGCATTTT.

V gene TRBV19 combines with J gene TRBJ1-2, with D uncertain. CDR1 and CDR2 from the germline V gene are LNHDA and SQIVND (reference sequence). V was cut by 5 bases and J by 1 base, with 8 bases left in between. This CDR3 region has 13 residues. For the CDR3, the DNA is TGTGCCAGTAGTCCGTTTCTTAACTATGGCTACACCTTC. Its translation is CASSPFLNYGYTF.

This rearrangement joins TRBV30 to TRBJ1-5; D is uncertain. The CDR3 extends over 14 amino acids. Germline-derived CDR1 and CDR2 are GTSNPN and SVGIG (reference sequence). V lost 0 bases to trimming and J lost 3 bases, with 9 bases between them. CDR3: CAWSVGVNNQPQHF. The CDR3 nucleotides are TGTGCCTGGAGTGTGGGCGTAAACAATCAGCCCCAGCATTTT. The complete variable domain, with remaining parts taken from reference TRBV30 and TRBJ1-5, reads SQTIHQWPATLVQPVGSPLSLECTVEGTSNPNLYWYRQAAGRGLQLLFYSVGIGQISSEVPQNLSASRPQDRQFILSSKKLLLSDSGFYLCAWSVGVNNQPQHFGDGTRLSIL.